The rows below give T cell receptor beta chains drawn from one sample of a study of graft-versus-host responses after intestinal transplantation. The protocol was immunoSEQ multiplex PCR, while the TCRdb copy is restricted to in-frame clones and leaves out a portion. The sample shows about 21,000 clones, around 41% of them seen only once. The sample was alloreactive CD8+ T cells from a mixed lymphocyte reaction culture, taken before intestinal transplant. The receptor set was obtained from a human patient who received an intestinal transplant. Both conserved end residues are part of each CDR3. The D gene is left open where the match is weak. Clone size is shown for a subset of rows, as once, few, many or a class of expanded clone.

V gene	J gene	clone size	D gene	CDR3 protein	CDR3 DNA
TRBV9	TRBJ2-1	NA	TRBD2	CASSIVGLAAEQFF	TGTGCCAGCAGTATCGTGGGACTAGCGGCTGAGCAGTTCTTC
TRBV30	TRBJ1-5	NA	NA	CAWSRGQGQPQHF	TGTGCCTGGAGTCGGGGGCAGGGACAGCCCCAGCATTTT
TRBV10-2	TRBJ2-3	NA	NA	CASSLYRSTDTQYF	TGCGCCAGCTCACTGTATAGGTCCACAGATACGCAGTATTTT
TRBV6-5	TRBJ2-1	once	TRBD2	CASSYSLAGTYNEQFF	TGTGCCAGCAGTTACTCCCTAGCGGGAACCTACAATGAGCAGTTCTTC
TRBV5-1	TRBJ2-3	few	NA	CASSTDSSTDTQYF	TGCGCCAGCAGCACTGACAGCAGCACAGATACGCAGTATTTT
TRBV19	TRBJ1-1	few	TRBD1	CASIPANRGTVNTEAFF	TGTGCCAGTATTCCGGCCAACCGCGGGACAGTGAACACTGAAGCTTTCTTT
TRBV4-2	TRBJ2-7	few	TRBD2	CASSQDSSASGSTLREQYF	TGTGCCAGCAGCCAAGACTCGTCGGCTAGCGGCTCCACTTTGCGGGAGCAGTACTTC
TRBV7-2	TRBJ2-7	NA	NA	CASSFGGTQPYEQYF	TGTGCCAGCAGCTTTGGGGGGACTCAACCCTACGAGCAGTACTTC
TRBV10-2	TRBJ1-5	NA	TRBD1	CASSEGDSFAQPQHF	TGCGCCAGCAGTGAAGGGGACAGCTTCGCCCAGCCCCAGCATTTT
TRBV5-6	TRBJ1-5	medium-sized	TRBD1	CASSLGQGVNQPQHF	TGTGCCAGCAGCTTAGGACAGGGCGTCAATCAGCCCCAGCATTTT
TRBV7-4	TRBJ2-3	NA	NA	CATPGCTTDTQYF	TGTGCCACCCCCGGTTGCACCACAGATACGCAGTATTTT
TRBV11-2	TRBJ2-7	NA	NA	CASSFPGGYEQYF	TGTGCCAGCAGCTTTCCCGGGGGATACGAGCAGTACTTC
TRBV11-2	TRBJ1-2	NA	NA	CASSLGRHYGYTF	TGTGCCAGCAGCTTGGGACGGCACTATGGCTACACCTTC
TRBV5-1	TRBJ2-1	few	TRBD2	CASSFFGRAVEQFF	TGCGCCAGCAGTTTTTTTGGGAGGGCCGTTGAGCAGTTCTTC
TRBV7-2	TRBJ2-2	few	NA	CASSLGGIGVSGELFF	TGTGCCAGCAGCCTCGGGGGTATAGGCGTCTCCGGGGAGCTGTTTTTT
TRBV25-1	TRBJ2-3	few	NA	CASSELRGVPDTQYF	TGTGCCAGCAGTGAACTACGAGGGGTGCCAGATACGCAGTATTTT
TRBV12-5	TRBJ1-2	NA	NA	CASGLAPGSGYTF	TGTGCTAGTGGTTTGGCCCCCGGGAGTGGCTACACCTTC
TRBV6-5	TRBJ2-7	NA	TRBD2	CASSPGLAGPYEQYF	TGTGCCAGCAGCCCGGGACTAGCGGGGCCCTACGAGCAGTACTTC
TRBV27	TRBJ2-3	NA	NA	CASSLLGPTADTQYF	TGTGCCAGCAGTTTACTAGGACCGACGGCAGATACGCAGTATTTT
TRBV6-5	TRBJ2-2	NA	NA	CASSTFTGELFF	TGTGCCAGCAGCACATTCACCGGGGAGCTGTTTTTT
TRBV7-3	TRBJ1-2	NA	NA	CASSLGGRRGYTF	TGTGCCAGCAGCTTGGGGGGGCGCCGAGGCTACACCTTC
TRBV29-1	TRBJ2-7	NA	TRBD1	CSVVEWNGQGMDEQYF	TGTAGCGTTGTAGAGTGGAATGGACAGGGTATGGACGAGCAGTACTTC
TRBV5-4	TRBJ2-7	few	NA	CASSVDSLSTYEQYF	TGTGCCAGCAGCGTCGACAGTCTGAGCACCTACGAGCAGTACTTC